Each of the 20 T cell receptor beta chains below was sequenced from the same sample in a study of blood T cell repertoires in COVID-19. Profiled with immunoSEQ multiplex PCR; TCRdb holds only in-frame clones, not every one. The repertoire has some 490,000 clones, approximately 86% of them found once; the top ten carry 6.5% to 9.5%. The sample comprised PBMCs or T cells enriched from blood (not recorded which). These receptors all come from a woman aged 60-75 years who had recovered from COVID-19.

The chain employs TRBV6-6 and TRBJ1-2; 7 bases align to TRBD1. Germline V gives CDR1 MNHNY, CDR2 SVGAGI (reference sequence). V lost 6 bases, J lost 1 base, and 2 bases stayed unmatched. This CDR3 is built from 13 residues. The CDR3 region is CASSRDSNYGYTF. The CDR3 DNA reads TGTGCCAGCAGCAGGGACAGTAACTATGGCTACACCTTC.

The rearrangement uses TRBV29-1 and TRBJ2-5; 10 bases map to TRBD1. Losses at the gene ends were 7 bases for V and 3 bases for J; bases not matched to a gene: 2. The CDR3 consists of 12 residues. Germline V gives CDR1 SQVTM, CDR2 ANQGSEA. For the CDR3, the DNA is TGCAGCGCCGGACAGGGGGAAGAGACCCAGTACTTC. It encodes CSAGQGEETQYF.

This chain joins TRBV5-6 and TRBJ1-2; 9 bases agree with TRBD1. V gave up 2 bases and J gave up 9 bases; unmatched junction bases: 20. CDR3 length equals 18 residues. CDR1 and CDR2 (germline): SGHDT, YYEEEE. The CDR3 here is CASSFWAGTGRPSRSYTF. The CDR3 DNA reads TGTGCCAGCAGCTTTTGGGCCGGGACAGGGAGGCCTTCACGGAGCTACACCTTC.

The chain uses TRBV19 and TRBJ1-5; the match to TRBD1 covers 10 bases. The CDR3 runs 14 residues. Unmatched junction bases numbered 6, after V lost 5 bases and J lost 8 bases. The germline V gene encodes CDR1 LNHDA and CDR2 SQIVND (reference sequence). The DNA for the CDR3 is TGTGCCAGTAGTGCCACCGGGACAGGGGAGCCCCAGCATTTT. Protein: CASSATGTGEPQHF. Full variable domain (outside the CDR3, taken from reference TRBV19 and TRBJ1-5): DGGITQSPKYLFRKEGQNVTLSCEQNLNHDAMYWYRQDPGQGLRLIYYSQIVNDFQKGDIAEGYSVSREKKESFPLTVTSAQKNPTAFYLCASSATGTGEPQHFGDGTRLSIL.

The gene calls are TRBV27 and TRBJ1-1, with a weak D call TRBD1 (6 bases). The ends were cut back, 1 base at V and 0 bases at J, with 9 bases in the middle. Germline values: CDR1 MNHEY, CDR2 SMNVEV (reference sequence). This CDR3 is 15 amino acids long. The CDR3 region is CASSLLPGVNTEAFF. DNA of the CDR3: TGTGCCAGCAGTTTATTGCCAGGGGTGAACACTGAAGCTTTCTTT.

The genes are TRBV6-5 and TRBJ2-7; 8 positions agree with TRBD1. The junction had 7 bases not matched to a gene; V was cut back by 7 bases and J by 5 bases. CDR3 size: 13 residues. The germline V gene has CDR1 MNHEY and CDR2 SVGAGI. The CDR3 nucleotides are TGTGCCAGCATTGGCCAGGGGGCCGACGAGCAGTACTTC. Its protein is CASIGQGADEQYF.

Written as DNA, the CDR3 is TGCGCCAGCAGCCCGGGAACCCGTGACGTCCTGACTTTC. As protein: CASSPGTRDVLTF. The chain employs TRBV5-1 and TRBJ2-6, with D possibly matching TRBD2 (5 bases). Germline V CDR1 and CDR2: SGHRS, YFSETQ. The CDR3 runs 13 residues. V dropped 4 bases and J dropped 11 bases, with 13 bases sitting between them. Complete variable domain (other parts from reference TRBV5-1 and TRBJ2-6): KAGVTQTPRYLIKTRGQQVTLSCSPISGHRSVSWYQQTPGQGLQFLFEYFSETQRNKGNFPGRFSGRQFSNSRSEMNVSTLELGDSALYLCASSPGTRDVLTFGAGSRLTVL.

The chain carries TRBV9 and TRBJ2-3; TRBD2 is a possible D gene (7 bases). Germline CDR1 is SGDLS and CDR2 is YYNGEE. V lost 2 bases and J 3 bases, leaving 19 bases between the germline ends. This CDR3 contains 17 residues. The CDR3 nucleotides read TGTGCCAGCAGCGTCCTGGGGGAGGGGGAAAGGACAGATACGCAGTATTTT. Translated, it gives CASSVLGEGERTDTQYF.

This chain connects TRBV19 to TRBJ1-4; D unclear. CDR3 length equals 14 residues. V was cut by 6 bases and J by 1 base, with 9 bases left in between. Per germline, CDR1 LNHDA and CDR2 SQIVND (reference sequence). CDR3 amino acids: CASSTYGTNEKLFF. DNA of the CDR3: TGTGCCAGTAGCACCTATGGAACTAATGAAAAACTGTTTTTT.

The rearrangement links TRBV15 to TRBJ2-5; 7 nucleotides align to TRBD2. CDR1 and CDR2 from the germline V gene are LNHNV and YYDKDF (reference sequence). V lost 5 bases to trimming and J lost 10 bases; unmatched junction nucleotides: 13. The CDR3 sequence is 14 residues long. The CDR3 DNA follows: TGTGCCACCAGCGGCCGCCCGGGAGGCGGGGGCCAGTACTTC. This sequence encodes CATSGRPGGGGQYF.

V is TRBV2 and J is TRBJ1-1; tentative D call: TRBD1 (6 bases). The CDR3 runs 14 residues. V was cut by 9 bases and J by 1 base, with 15 bases left in between. The germline V gene has CDR1 SNHLY and CDR2 FYNNEI. The DNA of the CDR3 is TGTGCCAGGACACTACAGGGTTGGAACACTGAAGCTTTCTTT. It encodes CARTLQGWNTEAFF.

This rearrangement joins TRBV11-2 to TRBJ1-1; 8 positions match TRBD1. CDR1 and CDR2 (germline): SGHAT, FQNNGV. The trim removed 5 bases at V and 3 bases at J, leaving 2 bases unmatched. The CDR3 is 13 residues long. The CDR3 spells CASSLQGDTEAFF. CDR3 DNA: TGTGCCAGCAGCCTACAGGGGGACACTGAAGCTTTCTTT.

The chain recombines TRBV7-9 with TRBJ2-5, with 7 nucleotides matching TRBD1. CDR1 is SEHNR, CDR2 FQNEAQ, per germline (reference sequence). This CDR3 region has 16 residues. After removal of 1 base from V and 1 base from J, the junction contained 6 bases not matched to a gene. The CDR3 is CASSLVRGQVQETQYF. The CDR3 bases are TGTGCCAGCAGCTTAGTGAGGGGGCAGGTCCAAGAGACCCAGTACTTC.

The J gene is TRBJ2-3, the V gene TRBV27, with 8 bases that match TRBD2. With 4 bases clipped from V and 8 bases from J, the junction kept 5 bases outside the gene matches. This CDR3 comprises 13 residues. Germline assignment: CDR1 MNHEY and CDR2 SMNVEV (reference sequence). The CDR3 DNA follows: TGTGCCAGCAGTTCCTCTCTAGCGGGTACGCAGTATTTT. Residues: CASSSSLAGTQYF.

The genes are TRBV18 and TRBJ2-5, with TRBD1 matching 8 bases. Germline values: CDR1 KGHSH, CDR2 LQKENI. J was trimmed by 2 bases and V by 5 bases; bases with no gene match: 13. The CDR3 runs 17 residues. The CDR3 reads CASSEQANRDRQETQYF. DNA for the CDR3: TGTGCCAGCTCAGAACAGGCTAACCGGGACAGGCAAGAGACCCAGTACTTC.

This chain links TRBV3-1 (or the pseudogene TRBV3-2) with TRBJ1-4; 10 bases map to TRBD1. In germline, CDR1 is LGHDT, CDR2 YNNKEL (reference sequence). V gave up 1 base and J gave up 10 bases; unmatched junction bases: 6. The CDR3 is 15 residues long. CDR3 loop: CASSQGRTGGGKLFF. CDR3 DNA sequence: TGTGCCAGCAGCCAAGGGCGGACAGGGGGAGGAAAACTGTTTTTT.

Ten or more counts support this clone. The rearrangement joins TRBV11-2 to TRBJ2-2; D is ambiguous. V lost 1 base to trimming and J lost 2 bases, with 8 bases between them. CDR3 length: 15 residues. Germline CDR1 reads SGHAT; CDR2 reads FQNNGV. The CDR3 bases are TGTGCCAGCAGCTTAGGGGCAGCCAACACCGGGGAGCTGTTTTTT. Amino acid sequence: CASSLGAANTGELFF.

The table lists this clone with a count of one. The CDR3 reads CASSQEARRNRIFEGYTF. In DNA, the CDR3 is TGTGCCAGCAGCCAAGAGGCGCGGCGTAACCGCATTTTTGAGGGCTACACCTTC. The chain employs TRBV3-1 (or the pseudogene TRBV3-2) and TRBJ1-2; D call uncertain. Looked up from germline, CDR1 is LGHDT and CDR2 is YNNKEL (reference sequence). CDR3 length: 18 amino acids. Trimming pared 0 bases from V and 8 bases from J, leaving 25 bases between.

The chain carries TRBV5-1 and TRBJ1-1; D not certain. CDR3 length equals 14 residues. V lost 0 bases and J lost 6, with 12 bases in between. Germline V gene lookup returns CDR1 SGHRS and CDR2 YFSETQ. CDR3: CASSLAASGPEAFF. The CDR3 bases are TGCGCCAGCAGCTTGGCCGCCTCCGGTCCTGAAGCTTTCTTT.

This clone was picked up a small number of times. The chain recombines TRBV6-1 with TRBJ1-2, with 11 nucleotides matching TRBD1. V lost 3 bases to trimming and J lost 5 bases; unmatched junction nucleotides: 2. The CDR3 spans 14 residues. Germline CDR1 reads MNHNS; CDR2 reads SASEGT. CDR3 in DNA: TGTGCCAGCAGTGACGGACAGGGGGCTTATGGCTACACCTTC. It specifies CASSDGQGAYGYTF.